The 20 T cell receptor beta chains listed next were all sequenced from one sample in a study of monozygotic twins with cystic fibrosis. Method: immunoSEQ multiplex PCR; TCRdb's copy keeps in-frame clones and lacks some. The sample carries 36,000 or so clones, 75% to 95% recorded once. Specimen: blood. The receptors were sampled from a boy aged 2 to 9 with cystic fibrosis.

This clone occurred a few times. V and J are TRBV2 and TRBJ2-2; D assignment may be TRBD1 or TRBD2 (5 bases each). CDR1 SNHLY and CDR2 FYNNEI come from the germline V gene. The germline V and J ends were trimmed by 5 bases and 3 bases, with 16 bases remaining between them. The CDR3 consists of 16 residues. CDR3 region: CASSRDPHGYTGELFF. For the CDR3, the DNA is TGTGCCAGCAGTCGGGACCCACACGGTTACACCGGGGAGCTGTTTTTT.

This clone appeared once. The chain combines TRBV7-2 with TRBJ2-1; TRBD2 matches at 11 bases. The CDR3 is made up of 15 amino acids. Trimming removed 5 bases from V and 3 bases from J; junction bases left unmatched: 3. Germline values: CDR1 SGHTA, CDR2 FQGNSA. CDR3 sequence reads: CASSIGTSGYNEQFF. CDR3 nucleotide sequence: TGTGCCAGCAGCATCGGGACTAGCGGCTACAATGAGCAGTTCTTC.

With regard to this clone: The junction departs from the called germline gene at one end, perhaps through a read error. CDR3 DNA sequence: TGTGCTAGCAGCTTCAGACAGGGTCAAGAGACCCAGTACTTC. It specifies CASSFRQGQETQYF. The chain recombines TRBV7-7 with TRBJ2-5, with 7 bases aligning to TRBD1. The CDR3 sequence is 14 residues long. Germline loops: CDR1 SSHAT, CDR2 FNYEAQ (reference sequence).

The J gene is TRBJ1-2, the V gene TRBV15; D might be TRBD1 (5 bases). There are 15 residues in the CDR3. Germline CDR1 reads LNHNV; CDR2 reads YYDKDF (reference sequence). The V gene lost 0 bases and the J gene lost 4 bases, with 12 bases spanning the gap. CDR3 bases: TGTGCCACCAGCAGAGATAACAGGAGATCCTATGGCTACACCTTC. Amino acid sequence: CATSRDNRRSYGYTF. Full variable domain (outside the CDR3, taken from reference TRBV15 and TRBJ1-2): DAMVIQNPRYQVTQFGKPVTLSCSQTLNHNVMYWYQQKSSQAPKLLFHYYDKDFNNEADTPDNFQSRRPNTSFCFLDIRSPGLGDTAMYLCATSRDNRRSYGYTFGSGTRLTVV.

The chain recombines TRBV9 with TRBJ2-3; D is possibly TRBD2 (5 bases). From germline, CDR1 is SGDLS and CDR2 YYNGEE. The CDR3 spans 13 residues. V dropped 4 bases and J dropped 6 bases, with 12 bases sitting between them. The CDR3 is CASSPSGPDTQYF. The CDR3 coding sequence is TGTGCCAGCAGCCCCAGCGGTCCCGATACGCAGTATTTT. The full variable domain, in which reference TRBV9 and TRBJ2-3 provide the parts outside the CDR3, is DSGVTQTPKHLITATGQRVTLRCSPRSGDLSVYWYQQSLDQGLQFLIQYYNGEERAKGNILERFSAQQFPDLHSELNLSSLELGDSALYFCASSPSGPDTQYFGPGTRLTVL.

V usage is TRBV4-1 and J usage is TRBJ1-5; 9 positions match TRBD1. Trimming at V came to 0 bases and at J to 4 bases, leaving 4 bases not matched to a gene. This CDR3 is 16 amino acids long. Germline CDR1 and CDR2: MGHRA and YSYEKL. CDR3 amino acids: CASSQDYGTGNQPQHF. DNA for the CDR3: TGCGCCAGCAGCCAAGATTACGGGACAGGGAATCAGCCCCAGCATTTT.

The rearrangement joins TRBV19 to TRBJ1-2, with 7 bases identical to TRBD1. V lost 3 bases and J lost 5; bases outside the gene matches: 6. CDR1 and CDR2 from the germline V gene are LNHDA and SQIVND (reference sequence). This CDR3 region has 14 residues. CDR3: CASSMSRGPYGYTF. The DNA for the CDR3 is TGTGCCAGTAGTATGAGTAGGGGGCCTTATGGCTACACCTTC.

The chain recombines TRBV6-6 with TRBJ2-1; D remains ambiguous. V was pared by 6 bases and J by 5 bases, with 11 bases between. The CDR3 contains 13 residues. Germline loops: CDR1 MNHNY, CDR2 SVGAGI (reference sequence). In DNA, the CDR3 is TGTGCCAGCAGCCTAACGGGCAACAATGAGCAGTTCTTC. It is translated as CASSLTGNNEQFF.

The chain couples TRBV4-3 to TRBJ2-1; 8 positions agree with TRBD1. Germline trimming cut 4 bases from V and 2 bases from J; bases unmatched to any gene: 7. The CDR3 spans 16 residues. In germline, CDR1 is LGHNA, CDR2 YSLEER. CDR3 amino acids: CASSRALDRAYNEQFF. The CDR3 nucleotides are TGCGCCAGCAGCCGTGCTCTGGACAGGGCCTACAATGAGCAGTTCTTC.

The rearrangement links TRBV19 to TRBJ1-5; possible D gene TRBD1, 6 bases. The CDR3 has 12 residues. Germline V gene sequence: CDR1 LNHDA, CDR2 SQIVND (reference sequence). The V gene lost 9 bases and the J gene lost 5 bases, with 11 bases spanning the gap. The CDR3 DNA sequence: TGTGCCAGCTCCGACAGGTATCAGCCCCAGCATTTT. Amino acids: CASSDRYQPQHF.

The chain combines TRBV2 with TRBJ1-4; D gene ambiguous. This CDR3 has 15 amino acids. Germline V lookup: CDR1 SNHLY, CDR2 FYNNEI. V gave up 0 bases and J gave up 0 bases, with 5 bases separating them. CDR3 bases: TGTGCCAGCAGTGAAGCGCTGGCAACTAATGAAAAACTGTTTTTT. This codes for CASSEALATNEKLFF.

This clone was recorded only once. The chain joins TRBV19 to TRBJ1-5, with D tentatively TRBD1 (5 bases). This CDR3 is built from 15 residues. Germline V gene lookup returns CDR1 LNHDA and CDR2 SQIVND (reference sequence). Trimming took off 6 bases at V and 4 bases at J, with 16 bases between the two ends. This CDR3 reads CASRAGSGTNQPQHF. CDR3 coding DNA: TGTGCCAGTAGGGCGGGATCGGGGACGAATCAGCCCCAGCATTTT.

The chain couples TRBV4-3 to TRBJ1-2, with D hard to call. Germline assignment: CDR1 LGHNA and CDR2 YSLEER. CDR3 size: 13 residues. Trimming cost V 6 bases and J 8 bases, with 16 bases left between them. The CDR3 DNA is TGCGCCAGCAGTCCTACCCTTTCTCAGGGCTACACCTTC. Its protein is CASSPTLSQGYTF.

The table lists this clone with a few counts. V is TRBV27 and J is TRBJ1-6; tentative D call: TRBD1 (6 bases). V was cut by 8 bases and J by 9 bases, with 20 bases left in between. The CDR3 covers 15 residues. Per germline, CDR1 MNHEY and CDR2 SMNVEV (reference sequence). CDR3 protein: CASGGYGGAFSPLHF. The DNA for the CDR3 is TGTGCCAGCGGGGGGTACGGGGGCGCGTTTTCACCCCTCCACTTT.

This rearrangement joins TRBV18 to TRBJ1-5, with D perhaps matching TRBD1 (6 bases). V was pared by 3 bases and J by 0 bases, with 12 bases between. CDR3 length: 16 amino acids. CDR1 and CDR2 from the germline V gene are KGHSH and LQKENI. The CDR3 sequence is CASSPSTGYSNQPQHF. In nucleotides, the CDR3 is TGTGCCAGCTCACCGTCCACAGGGTATAGCAATCAGCCCCAGCATTTT.

The rearrangement uses TRBV2 and TRBJ2-7; 10 nucleotides line up with TRBD2. The CDR3 sequence is 15 residues long. CDR1 is SNHLY, CDR2 FYNNEI, per germline. With V trimmed by 8 bases and J by 2 bases, 9 bases remained unmatched. The CDR3 here is CASLDTLAGAYEQYF. In DNA, the CDR3 is TGTGCCAGCCTCGATACCCTAGCGGGGGCCTACGAGCAGTACTTC. Combining the CDR3 with reference TRBV2 and TRBJ2-7 gives the whole variable domain EPEVTQTPSHQVTQMGQEVILRCVPISNHLYFYWYRQILGQKVEFLVSFYNNEISEKSEIFDDQFSVERPDGSNFTLKIRSTKLEDSAMYFCASLDTLAGAYEQYFGPGTRLTVT.

This chain links TRBV2 with TRBJ2-7; D may be TRBD1 (6 bases). CDR3 length: 13 amino acids. CDR1 and CDR2 (germline): SNHLY, FYNNEI. V gave up 9 bases and J gave up 0 bases, with 12 bases separating them. The CDR3 spells CASPGESSYEQYF. In nucleotides, the CDR3 is TGTGCCAGTCCAGGGGAGAGCTCCTACGAGCAGTACTTC.

The gene calls are TRBV19 and TRBJ1-1; D gene uncertain. The V and J ends lost 6 bases and 4 bases respectively, with 9 bases between them. Germline-derived CDR1 and CDR2 are LNHDA and SQIVND (reference sequence). This CDR3 has 12 amino acids. The CDR3 is CASRGRGTEAFF. The CDR3 region has the DNA TGTGCCAGTAGGGGCCGAGGCACTGAAGCTTTCTTT.

This rearrangement joins TRBV7-9 to TRBJ2-3; D is unresolved. V was clipped by 3 bases and J by 5 bases, with 6 bases between them. CDR3 length equals 12 residues. Germline V lookup: CDR1 SEHNR, CDR2 FQNEAQ (reference sequence). CDR3 sequence (DNA): TGTGCCAGCAGCTTTGGTGAAGATACGCAGTATTTT. Amino acids: CASSFGEDTQYF.

The rearrangement joins TRBV2 to TRBJ1-1; weak D call: TRBD1 (6 bases). The V gene lost 4 bases and the J gene lost 7 bases, with 10 bases spanning the gap. This CDR3 is 12 amino acids long. The germline gives CDR1 SNHLY, CDR2 FYNNEI. The CDR3 here is CASSAGANEAFF. In DNA form, the CDR3 reads TGTGCCAGCAGTGCAGGGGCCAATGAAGCTTTCTTT. The whole variable domain, filled in from reference TRBV2 and TRBJ1-1, reads EPEVTQTPSHQVTQMGQEVILRCVPISNHLYFYWYRQILGQKVEFLVSFYNNEISEKSEIFDDQFSVERPDGSNFTLKIRSTKLEDSAMYFCASSAGANEAFFGQGTRLTVV.